These T cell receptor beta chains were read from a single sample in a study of T cells in localized non-small cell lung cancer. Data came from immunoSEQ multiplex PCR; TCRdb stores just in-frame clones and leaves some out. The data contain over 3,500 clones, roughly 33% of them singletons. The specimen comprised lung tumor tissue, sampled before any cancer treatment. Receptor source: a male donor at least 60 years old with stage I lung adenocarcinoma. CDR3s include the opening cysteine and the closing phenylalanine or tryptophan. D genes are given only for firm matches. Clone size is stated in some rows and not others, as once, few, many or a class when expanded.

clone_size: NA
d_call: NA
j_call: TRBJ2-7
v_call: TRBV12-5
cdr3_aa: CASGLYPYEQYF
cdr3_nt: TGTGCTAGTGGTTTGTACCCCTACGAGCAGTACTTC

clone_size: NA
d_call: TRBD1
j_call: TRBJ2-4
v_call: TRBV11-1
cdr3_aa: CASSLGTGSGKNIQYF
cdr3_nt: TGTGCCAGCAGCTTGGGGACAGGATCAGGGAAGAACATTCAGTACTTC

clone_size: NA
d_call: TRBD1
j_call: TRBJ2-3
v_call: TRBV29-1
cdr3_aa: CSTPGQRLSTDTQYF
cdr3_nt: TGCAGCACCCCGGGACAGAGACTTAGCACAGATACGCAGTATTTT

clone_size: NA
d_call: NA
j_call: TRBJ2-3
v_call: TRBV9
cdr3_aa: CASSEQTSTDTQYF
cdr3_nt: TGTGCCAGCAGTGAACAGACTAGCACAGATACGCAGTATTTT

clone_size: NA
d_call: TRBD1
j_call: TRBJ2-7
v_call: TRBV9
cdr3_aa: CASSADPQGAKEQYF
cdr3_nt: TGTGCCAGCAGCGCTGACCCACAGGGGGCTAAGGAGCAGTACTTC

clone_size: few
d_call: NA
j_call: TRBJ1-1
v_call: TRBV18
cdr3_aa: CASSLSDQNTEAFF
cdr3_nt: TGTGCCAGCTCACTTTCGGACCAGAACACTGAAGCTTTCTTT

clone_size: NA
d_call: TRBD2
j_call: TRBJ2-3
v_call: TRBV19
cdr3_aa: CASSMVGLAGGQGDTQYF
cdr3_nt: TGTGCCAGTAGTATGGTAGGACTAGCGGGGGGGCAAGGAGATACGCAGTATTTT

clone_size: few
d_call: TRBD1
j_call: TRBJ2-1
v_call: TRBV6-8
cdr3_aa: CASTEGGGQGFWDEQFF
cdr3_nt: TGTGCCAGTACAGAAGGCGGCGGACAGGGGTTTTGGGATGAGCAGTTCTTC

clone_size: NA
d_call: NA
j_call: TRBJ2-3
v_call: TRBV11-3
cdr3_aa: CASSFGGYRTDTQYF
cdr3_nt: TGTGCCAGCAGCTTTGGCGGGTACCGCACAGATACGCAGTATTTT

clone_size: NA
d_call: NA
j_call: TRBJ2-3
v_call: TRBV29-1
cdr3_aa: CSVVPSHTDTQYF
cdr3_nt: TGCAGCGTTGTACCCTCCCACACAGATACGCAGTATTTT

clone_size: few
d_call: TRBD1
j_call: TRBJ2-1
v_call: TRBV11-1
cdr3_aa: CASIPLGQGLYNEQFF
cdr3_nt: TGTGCCAGCATCCCTCTAGGACAGGGACTTTACAATGAGCAGTTCTTC

clone_size: NA
d_call: NA
j_call: TRBJ1-1
v_call: TRBV5-1
cdr3_aa: CASSLTDGRIPEAFF
cdr3_nt: TGCGCCAGCAGCCTAACGGACGGCCGGATCCCTGAAGCTTTCTTT

clone_size: few
d_call: NA
j_call: TRBJ1-1
v_call: TRBV2
cdr3_aa: CASSKVNTEAFF
cdr3_nt: TGTGCCAGCAGTAAGGTAAACACTGAAGCTTTCTTT

clone_size: few
d_call: NA
j_call: TRBJ1-1
v_call: TRBV11-3
cdr3_aa: CASSLIPANTEAFF
cdr3_nt: TGTGCCAGCAGCTTAATCCCAGCGAACACTGAAGCTTTCTTT

clone_size: NA
d_call: NA
j_call: TRBJ1-2
v_call: TRBV10-3
cdr3_aa: CAISEEGNGAGYTF
cdr3_nt: TGTGCCATCAGTGAGGAGGGGAATGGAGCAGGCTACACCTTC

clone_size: once
d_call: TRBD1
j_call: TRBJ2-7
v_call: TRBV29-1
cdr3_aa: CSVKKGQGAVSYEQYF
cdr3_nt: TGCAGCGTTAAGAAGGGACAGGGAGCGGTCTCCTACGAGCAGTACTTC

clone_size: NA
d_call: NA
j_call: TRBJ1-4
v_call: TRBV19
cdr3_aa: CASSIGGSNEKLFF
cdr3_nt: TGTGCCAGTAGTATAGGGGGATCTAATGAAAAACTGTTTTTT

clone_size: NA
d_call: NA
j_call: TRBJ1-1
v_call: TRBV9
cdr3_aa: CASSVASQGTEAFF
cdr3_nt: TGTGCCAGCAGCGTAGCTAGCCAGGGCACTGAAGCTTTCTTT